A single sample gave rise to the 2 T cell receptor beta chains below, sequenced in a study of T cell responses to AZD1222 COVID-19 vaccine. Measured with immunoSEQ multiplex PCR; TCRdb has only the in-frame clones, and not every one. The sample includes around 190,000 clones, 85% to 95% of them seen just once. This material consisted of peripheral blood, taken on day 0 of AZD1222 vaccination. The receptors were gathered from an adult in good health.

The V call is TRBV6-4, the J call TRBJ1-1; D remains unclear. Trimming shortened V by 3 bases and J by 4 bases, and 15 bases separated the two germline ends. The CDR3 covers 15 residues. Per the germline V gene, CDR1 is MRHNA and CDR2 is SNTAGT. As DNA, the CDR3 is TGTGCCAGCAGTGATCCAGGAATAGAAGGCACTGAAGCTTTCTTT. It is translated as CASSDPGIEGTEAFF.

CDR3 nucleotide sequence: TGTGCCAGCAGTTACTCGGGGTACAGCGGGGCGTACGAGCAGTACTTC. The encoded protein is CASSYSGYSGAYEQYF. The V gene is TRBV6-5, the J gene TRBJ2-7; TRBD2 aligns across 7 bases. V shed 0 bases and J 4 bases; nucleotides not matched to a gene: 9. The germline V gene encodes CDR1 MNHEY and CDR2 SVGAGI. The CDR3 extends over 16 amino acids.